This TCR beta chain was captured in a study of pediatric ulcerative colitis. Across the whole study: Most patients had pancolitis, and two had left-sided colitis. Overall study results and limits: This repertoire reflects total lymphocytes rather than subpopulations like regulatory T cells. Blood-rectal clonal overlap within each person was significantly higher in ulcerative colitis patients than controls.

Notes on this clone: Its antigen is not identified.

The assay was run at survey level. Sequencing was performed with immunoSEQ multiplex PCR; in TCRdb, only in-frame clones are kept and a portion is missing. The sample lists about 34,000 clones; 65% to 80% were seen once. Rectal tissue came from one to two pinch biopsies taken at colonoscopy. Looked up from germline, CDR1 is KGHSH and CDR2 is LQKENI. Deletions cut 5 bases from V and 2 bases from J, with 10 bases between. This CDR3 spans 14 amino acids. The sequence was collected from a boy younger than 18 with severe ulcerative colitis. This chain uses TRBV18 with TRBJ1-3; TRBD1 might be the D (5 bases). Specimen: gut tissue. Here the CDR3 reads CASSIGGPGNTIYF. In nucleotides, the CDR3 is TGTGCCAGCTCAATCGGGGGACCTGGAAACACCATATATTTT. The whole variable domain, filled in from reference TRBV18 and TRBJ1-3, reads NAGVMQNPRHLVRRRGQEARLRCSPMKGHSHVYWYRQLPEEGLKFMVYLQKENIIDESGMPKERFSAEFPKEGPSILRIQQVVRGDSAAYFCASSIGGPGNTIYFGEGSWLTVV.